This T cell receptor beta chain comes out of a study of cytomegalovirus exposure and HLA in healthy donors. Study background: Unique TCRs from HLA-typed donors, roughly 89 million of them, were held in an early data release.

Primers for the PCR totalled 60 Vbeta and 13 Jbeta. The method was immunoSEQ multiplex PCR; TCRdb's version includes in-frame clones alone and lacks a portion of them. The sample yields about 190,000 clones, roughly 77% seen once. CDR3 length equals 15 residues. Trimming cost V 1 base and J 4 bases; bases outside gene matches: 5. The V gene's germline CDR1 is SGHRS and CDR2 YFSETQ. The chain links TRBV5-1 to TRBJ2-1; 7 bases line up with TRBD2. The TCR sequence derives from a man aged 25-45 years in good health and CMV-seropositive. Input material: PBMCs. CDR3 loop: CASSLSTSVYNEQFF. CDR3 nucleotides: TGCGCCAGCAGCTTGAGTACTAGCGTTTACAATGAGCAGTTCTTC. Variable domain in full (rest from reference TRBV5-1 and TRBJ2-1): KAGVTQTPRYLIKTRGQQVTLSCSPISGHRSVSWYQQTPGQGLQFLFEYFSETQRNKGNFPGRFSGRQFSNSRSEMNVSTLELGDSALYLCASSLSTSVYNEQFFGPGTRLTVL.